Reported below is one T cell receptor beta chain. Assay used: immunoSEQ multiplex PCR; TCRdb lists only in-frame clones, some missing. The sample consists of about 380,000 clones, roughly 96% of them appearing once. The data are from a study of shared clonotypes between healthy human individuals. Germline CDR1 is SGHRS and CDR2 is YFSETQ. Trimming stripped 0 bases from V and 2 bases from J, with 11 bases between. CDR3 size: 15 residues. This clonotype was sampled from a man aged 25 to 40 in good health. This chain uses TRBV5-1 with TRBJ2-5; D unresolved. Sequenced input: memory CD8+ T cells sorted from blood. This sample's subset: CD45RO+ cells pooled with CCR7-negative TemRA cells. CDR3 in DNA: TGCGCCAGCAGCTTGGGGTCGGTCGCTCAAGAGACCCAGTACTTC. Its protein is CASSLGSVAQETQYF.